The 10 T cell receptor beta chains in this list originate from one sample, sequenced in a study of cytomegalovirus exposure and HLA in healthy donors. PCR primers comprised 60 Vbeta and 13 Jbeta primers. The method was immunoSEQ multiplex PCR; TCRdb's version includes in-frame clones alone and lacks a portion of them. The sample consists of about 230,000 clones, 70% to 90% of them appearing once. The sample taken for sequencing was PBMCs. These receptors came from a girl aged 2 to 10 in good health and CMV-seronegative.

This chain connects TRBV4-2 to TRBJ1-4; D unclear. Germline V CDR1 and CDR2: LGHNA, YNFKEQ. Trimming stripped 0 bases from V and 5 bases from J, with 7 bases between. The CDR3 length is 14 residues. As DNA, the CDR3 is TGTGCCAGCAGCCAAGAGGGAGGGAATGAAAAACTGTTTTTT. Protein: CASSQEGGNEKLFF.

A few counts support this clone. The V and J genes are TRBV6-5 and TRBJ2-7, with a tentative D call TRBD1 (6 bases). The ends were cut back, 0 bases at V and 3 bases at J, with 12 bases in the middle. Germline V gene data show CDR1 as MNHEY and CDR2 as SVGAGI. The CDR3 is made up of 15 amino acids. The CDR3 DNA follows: TGTGCCAGCAGTTACTCTCCATACAGGGACTACGAGCAGTACTTC. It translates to CASSYSPYRDYEQYF.

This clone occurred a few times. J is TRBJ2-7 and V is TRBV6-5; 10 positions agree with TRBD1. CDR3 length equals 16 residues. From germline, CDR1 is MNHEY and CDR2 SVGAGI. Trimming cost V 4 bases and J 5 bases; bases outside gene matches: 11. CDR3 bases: TGTGCCAGCAGTTGGGGCGTAGGGACAGGGGTACACGAGCAGTACTTC. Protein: CASSWGVGTGVHEQYF.

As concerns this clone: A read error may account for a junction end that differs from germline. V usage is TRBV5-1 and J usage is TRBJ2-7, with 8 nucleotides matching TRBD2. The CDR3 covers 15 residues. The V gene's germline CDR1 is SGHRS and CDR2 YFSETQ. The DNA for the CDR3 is TGCGCCAGCACCTTGGAGACTAGCGTCTCCTACGAGCAGTACTTC. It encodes CASTLETSVSYEQYF.

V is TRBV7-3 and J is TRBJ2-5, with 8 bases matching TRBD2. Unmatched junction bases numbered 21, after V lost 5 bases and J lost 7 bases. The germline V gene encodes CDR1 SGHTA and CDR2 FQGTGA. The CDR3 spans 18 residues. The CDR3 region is CASSPQGATPGGRSTQYF. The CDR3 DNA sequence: TGTGCCAGCAGCCCGCAAGGGGCAACACCAGGCGGGAGGTCGACCCAGTACTTC.

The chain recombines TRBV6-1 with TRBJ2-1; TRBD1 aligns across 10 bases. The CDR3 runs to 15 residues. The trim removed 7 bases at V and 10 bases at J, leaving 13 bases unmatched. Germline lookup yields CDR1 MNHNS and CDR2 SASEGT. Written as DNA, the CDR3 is TGTGCCAGCATTCCCCGGGACAGGGGAGGGAAGGAGCAGTTCTTC. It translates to CASIPRDRGGKEQFF.

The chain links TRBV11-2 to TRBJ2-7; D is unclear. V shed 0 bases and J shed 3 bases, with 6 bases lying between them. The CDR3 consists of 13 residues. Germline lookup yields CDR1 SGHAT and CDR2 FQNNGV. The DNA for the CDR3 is TGTGCCAGCAGCTTAGATCGCGTCTACGAGCAGTACTTC. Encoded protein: CASSLDRVYEQYF.

CDR3 sequence reads: CAWSLSSGNTIYF. The CDR3 nucleotides read TGTGCCTGGAGTCTAAGCTCTGGAAACACCATATATTTT. This rearrangement joins TRBV30 to TRBJ1-3; the D is unclear. V lost 2 bases, J lost 0 bases, and 5 bases lay in between. Per germline, CDR1 GTSNPN and CDR2 SVGIG (reference sequence). The CDR3 has 13 residues.

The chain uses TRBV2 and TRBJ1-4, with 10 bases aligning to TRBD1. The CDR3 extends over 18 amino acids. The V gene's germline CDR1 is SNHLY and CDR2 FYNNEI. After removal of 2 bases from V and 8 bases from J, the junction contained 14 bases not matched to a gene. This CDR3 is CASSETGGQGRPREKLFF. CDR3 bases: TGTGCCAGCAGTGAAACGGGGGGACAGGGGCGCCCTAGGGAAAAACTGTTTTTT. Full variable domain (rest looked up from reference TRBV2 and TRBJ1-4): EPEVTQTPSHQVTQMGQEVILRCVPISNHLYFYWYRQILGQKVEFLVSFYNNEISEKSEIFDDQFSVERPDGSNFTLKIRSTKLEDSAMYFCASSETGGQGRPREKLFFGSGTQLSVL.

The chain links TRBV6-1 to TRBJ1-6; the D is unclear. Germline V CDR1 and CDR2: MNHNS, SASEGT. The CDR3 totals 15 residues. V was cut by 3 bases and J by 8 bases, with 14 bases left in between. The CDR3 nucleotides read TGTGCCAGCAGTGACGCCGAGTTGATATATTCACCCCTCCACTTT. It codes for CASSDAELIYSPLHF.